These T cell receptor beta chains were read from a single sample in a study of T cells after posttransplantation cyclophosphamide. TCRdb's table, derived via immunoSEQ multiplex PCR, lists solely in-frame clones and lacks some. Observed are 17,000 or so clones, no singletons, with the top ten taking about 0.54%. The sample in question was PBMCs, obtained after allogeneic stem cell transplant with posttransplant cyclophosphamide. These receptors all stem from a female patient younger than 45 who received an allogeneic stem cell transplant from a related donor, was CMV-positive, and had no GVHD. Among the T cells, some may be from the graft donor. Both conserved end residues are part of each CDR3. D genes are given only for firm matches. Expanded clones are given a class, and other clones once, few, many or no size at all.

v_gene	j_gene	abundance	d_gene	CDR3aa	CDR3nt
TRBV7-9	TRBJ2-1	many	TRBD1	CASITQGSSYNEQFF	TGTGCCAGCATCACACAGGGGAGCTCCTACAATGAGCAGTTCTTC
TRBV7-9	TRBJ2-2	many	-	CASGFRLPLTGELFF	TGTGCCAGCGGGTTCAGGCTCCCCCTCACCGGGGAGCTGTTTTTT
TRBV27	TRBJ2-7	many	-	CASSLSPVLDEQYF	TGTGCCAGCAGTTTATCCCCGGTACTAGACGAGCAGTACTTC
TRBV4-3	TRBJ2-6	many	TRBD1	CASSQERQGARGANVLTF	TGCGCCAGCAGCCAAGAAAGGCAGGGGGCGAGAGGGGCCAACGTCCTGACTTTC
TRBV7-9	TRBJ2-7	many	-	CASSPALGLDSYEQYF	TGTGCCAGCAGCCCCGCCTTAGGACTTGACTCCTACGAGCAGTACTTC
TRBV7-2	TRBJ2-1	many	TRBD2	CASSLVTGTSGIEQFF	TGTGCCAGCAGCTTAGTTACCGGGACTAGCGGGATTGAGCAGTTCTTC
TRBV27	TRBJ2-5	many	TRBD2	CASSFNGLAGGPQSETQYF	TGTGCCAGCAGTTTTAACGGACTAGCGGGAGGGCCTCAGTCAGAGACCCAGTACTTC
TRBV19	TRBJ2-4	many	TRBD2	CASSPQIAGGPGGDIQYF	TGTGCCAGTAGTCCTCAAATAGCGGGAGGGCCGGGGGGGGACATTCAGTACTTC
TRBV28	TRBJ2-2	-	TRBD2	CASANAGDWNGELFF	TGTGCCAGCGCCAATGCGGGGGATTGGAACGGGGAGCTGTTTTTT
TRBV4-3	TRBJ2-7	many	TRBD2	CASSQEPISSGISVEQYF	TGCGCCAGCAGCCAAGAGCCTATTTCTAGCGGGATCTCCGTCGAGCAGTACTTC
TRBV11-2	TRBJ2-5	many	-	CASSRPHRTRETQYF	TGTGCCAGCAGCCGACCCCACAGGACACGAGAGACCCAGTACTTC
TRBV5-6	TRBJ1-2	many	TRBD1	CASRPTGGAYYGYTF	TGTGCCAGCAGACCAACAGGGGGCGCGTACTATGGCTACACCTTC
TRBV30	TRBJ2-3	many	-	CAWIGFTDTQYF	TGTGCCTGGATTGGCTTCACAGATACGCAGTATTTT
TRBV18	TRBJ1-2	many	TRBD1	CASSLGQPLANYGYTF	TGTGCCAGCTCACTGGGACAGCCACTAGCTAACTATGGCTACACCTTC
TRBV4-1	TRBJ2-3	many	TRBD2	CASSLGLAGGDTQYF	TGCGCCAGCAGCCTGGGGCTAGCGGGGGGAGATACGCAGTATTTT
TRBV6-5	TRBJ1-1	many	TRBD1	CASSYFTGDTEAFF	TGTGCCAGCAGTTATTTCACAGGGGACACTGAAGCTTTCTTT
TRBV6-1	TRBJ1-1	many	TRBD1	CASSPHRGLNTEAFF	TGTGCCAGCAGTCCCCACAGGGGATTGAACACTGAAGCTTTCTTT
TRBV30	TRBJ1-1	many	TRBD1	CAWTRQGQAEAFF	TGTGCCTGGACCAGACAGGGGCAGGCTGAAGCTTTCTTT
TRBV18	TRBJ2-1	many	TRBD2	CASSPEGTNNEQFF	TGTGCCAGCTCACCAGAAGGGACTAACAATGAGCAGTTCTTC
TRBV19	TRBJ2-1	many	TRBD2	CASSPLAESHEQFF	TGTGCCAGTAGTCCTCTAGCGGAGTCACATGAGCAGTTCTTC
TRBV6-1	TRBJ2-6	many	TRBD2	CASSEGRGSGANVLTF	TGTGCCAGCAGTGAGGGGAGGGGTTCTGGGGCCAACGTCCTGACTTTC
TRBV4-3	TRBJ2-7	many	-	CASSQDLSAYEQYF	TGCGCCAGCAGCCAAGATTTATCGGCCTACGAGCAGTACTTC
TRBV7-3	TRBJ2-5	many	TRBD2	CASSPGAGGQETQYF	TGTGCCAGCAGTCCGGGGGCGGGAGGCCAAGAGACCCAGTACTTC
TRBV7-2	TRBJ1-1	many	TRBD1	CASSLGTGLWTEAFF	TGTGCCAGCAGCCTGGGGACAGGGTTGTGGACTGAAGCTTTCTTT
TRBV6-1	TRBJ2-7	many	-	CASMEQGISYEQYF	TGTGCCAGCATGGAGCAGGGGATATCCTACGAGCAGTACTTC
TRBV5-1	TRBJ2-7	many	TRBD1	CASSWGTGWAYEQYF	TGCGCCAGCAGCTGGGGGACAGGGTGGGCCTACGAGCAGTACTTC
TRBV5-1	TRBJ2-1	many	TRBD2	CASSLVASGIDEQFF	TGCGCCAGCAGCTTGGTGGCTAGCGGGATAGATGAGCAGTTCTTC
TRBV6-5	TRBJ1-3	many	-	CASSLGQVISGNTIYF	TGTGCCAGCAGTTTGGGTCAGGTGATCTCTGGAAACACCATATATTTT
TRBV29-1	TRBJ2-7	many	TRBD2	CSVETGTSGYEQYF	TGCAGCGTTGAAACCGGGACTAGCGGCTACGAGCAGTACTTC
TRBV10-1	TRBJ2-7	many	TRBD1	CASSESTGGPFYEQYF	TGCGCCAGCAGTGAGTCGACAGGGGGCCCCTTCTACGAGCAGTACTTC